The 15 T cell receptor beta chains reported below all come from one sample, sequenced in a study of preoperative IRX-2 immunotherapy in early breast cancer. TCRdb's table, derived via immunoSEQ multiplex PCR, lists solely in-frame clones and lacks some. The sample records under 30,000 clones, 80% to 90% being singletons. This sample's treatment: preoperative locoregional IRX-2 cytokine immunotherapy. Sequencing used tumor tissue, obtained after IRX-2 immunotherapy. The origin of the receptors is a human donor with breast cancer.

The gene calls are TRBV27 and TRBJ2-1; the D is unclear. Germline V lookup: CDR1 MNHEY, CDR2 SMNVEV (reference sequence). Trimming removed 4 bases from V and 4 bases from J, with 11 bases in between. The CDR3 runs 14 residues. The DNA for the CDR3 is TGTGCCAGCAGTTCTGGCAGCGTTTACAATGAGCAGTTCTTC. It encodes CASSSGSVYNEQFF.

The chain links TRBV19 to TRBJ1-1; 7 bases match TRBD1. The germline V gene has CDR1 LNHDA and CDR2 SQIVND (reference sequence). V was pared by 11 bases and J by 8 bases, with 17 bases of the junction left unmatched. There are 14 residues in the CDR3. The CDR3 loop is CAVRSGQTTLEAFF. In nucleotides, the CDR3 is TGTGCCGTCAGGTCGGGACAGACTACATTAGAAGCTTTCTTT.

J is TRBJ2-7 and V is TRBV6-5, with a possible D match to TRBD2 (5 bases). The V gene's germline CDR1 is MNHEY and CDR2 SVGAGI. Trimming cost V 8 bases and J 2 bases, with 16 bases left between them. The CDR3 extends over 14 amino acids. Written as DNA, the CDR3 is TGTGCCAGCGGAGAATATAGCGTAACCTACGAGCAGTACTTC. This sequence encodes CASGEYSVTYEQYF.

This clone came up a few times. The V gene is TRBV28, the J gene TRBJ2-7; TRBD1 matches 7 bases. With V trimmed by 2 bases and J by 3 bases, 13 bases remained unmatched. The CDR3 is made up of 17 amino acids. Germline assignment: CDR1 MDHEN and CDR2 SYDVKM. The CDR3 bases are TGTGCCAGCAGTTTAGCACCAGGAAGGACAGGAGACTACGAGCAGTACTTC. As protein: CASSLAPGRTGDYEQYF. Based on the CDR3 plus reference TRBV28 and TRBJ2-7, the full variable domain is DVKVTQSSRYLVKRTGEKVFLECVQDMDHENMFWYRQDPGLGLRLIYFSYDVKMKEKGDIPEGYSVSREKKERFSLILESASTNQTSMYLCASSLAPGRTGDYEQYFGPGTRLTVT.

V gene TRBV7-2 combines with J gene TRBJ1-2, with TRBD1 matching 10 bases. The V segment lost 4 bases and the J segment 2 bases; nucleotides outside the gene matches: 4. The CDR3 is made up of 15 amino acids. Germline V lookup: CDR1 SGHTA, CDR2 FQGNSA. The CDR3 region is CASSSPGQGNYGYTF. The CDR3, as DNA: TGTGCCAGCAGCTCCCCGGGACAGGGGAACTATGGCTACACCTTC.

The CDR3 nucleotides read TGTGCCAGCACGGGCACAGATACGCAGTATTTT. Its protein is CASTGTDTQYF. V and J are TRBV7-2 and TRBJ2-3; unclear D gene. There are 11 residues in the CDR3. Germline lookup yields CDR1 SGHTA and CDR2 FQGNSA. Trimming took off 7 bases at V and 1 base at J, with 3 bases between the two ends.

The chain has TRBV28 and TRBJ2-1; D might be TRBD1 (5 bases). V lost 7 bases and J 4 bases, leaving 11 bases between the germline ends. The CDR3 extends over 13 amino acids. The germline V gene encodes CDR1 MDHEN and CDR2 SYDVKM. CDR3 protein: CASTSSGYNEQFF. The DNA for the CDR3 is TGTGCCAGCACCTCCTCAGGGTACAATGAGCAGTTCTTC.

The chain is built from TRBV10-2 and TRBJ1-1, with a tentative D call TRBD1 (5 bases). The CDR3 runs 11 residues. CDR1 WSHSY and CDR2 SAAADI come from the germline V gene. V was pared by 10 bases and J by 5 bases, with 11 bases between. CDR3 region: CATGRETEAFF. In DNA form, the CDR3 reads TGCGCCACGGGGCGGGAGACTGAAGCTTTCTTT.

This sequence joins TRBV11-2 and TRBJ2-2; D not certain. CDR1 SGHAT and CDR2 FQNNGV come from the germline V gene. V was shortened by 0 bases and J by 4 bases, with 6 bases between the two germline ends. The CDR3 runs to 14 residues. CDR3 residues: CASSLERTTGELFF. The CDR3 bases are TGTGCCAGCAGCTTAGAACGGACCACCGGGGAGCTGTTTTTT.

This chain links TRBV6-1 with TRBJ2-1; unclear D gene. Trimming shortened V by 4 bases and J by 2 bases, and 12 bases separated the two germline ends. Germline CDR1 MNHNS, CDR2 SASEGT. The CDR3 runs to 15 residues. The CDR3, as DNA: TGTGCCAGCAGTGTATCAACCCCACCCTACAATGAGCAGTTCTTC. Its translation: CASSVSTPPYNEQFF.

This rearrangement joins TRBV5-1 to TRBJ2-7; TRBD1 or TRBD2 may be the D gene (5 bases each). The CDR3 sequence is 14 residues long. Per germline, CDR1 SGHRS and CDR2 YFSETQ. V was shortened by 4 bases and J by 9 bases, with 20 bases between the two germline ends. DNA for the CDR3: TGCGCCAGCAGCAGGGACGGCAGCCCCTTGGGGCAGTACTTC. It codes for CASSRDGSPLGQYF.

The rearrangement uses TRBV11-2 and TRBJ1-3, with unresolved D. The CDR3 extends over 14 amino acids. The ends were cut back, 4 bases at V and 0 bases at J, with 7 bases in the middle. Germline CDR1 and CDR2: SGHAT and FQNNGV. CDR3 nucleotide sequence: TGTGCCAGCAGCTCTACAAGCTCTGGAAACACCATATATTTT. Amino acid sequence: CASSSTSSGNTIYF.

A single count supports this clone. This chain links TRBV30 with TRBJ1-5; the match to TRBD1 covers 9 bases. CDR3 length: 14 amino acids. Unmatched junction bases numbered 3, after V lost 2 bases and J lost 4 bases. The germline CDR1 and CDR2 sequences are GTSNPN and SVGIG (reference sequence). The CDR3 reads CAWSMGTGNQPQHF. The CDR3 bases are TGTGCCTGGAGTATGGGGACAGGGAATCAGCCCCAGCATTTT.

The chain carries TRBV5-1 and TRBJ2-2, with D perhaps assigned TRBD1 or TRBD2 (5 bases each). V lost 3 bases, J lost 2 bases, and 8 bases lay in between. Germline loops: CDR1 SGHRS, CDR2 YFSETQ. The CDR3 has 14 amino acids. The CDR3 bases are TGCGCCAGCAGCTGGGACCCAAACACCGGGGAGCTGTTTTTT. Protein sequence: CASSWDPNTGELFF. Drawing the rest from reference TRBV5-1 and TRBJ2-2, the complete variable domain is KAGVTQTPRYLIKTRGQQVTLSCSPISGHRSVSWYQQTPGQGLQFLFEYFSETQRNKGNFPGRFSGRQFSNSRSEMNVSTLELGDSALYLCASSWDPNTGELFFGEGSRLTVL.

The V call is TRBV27, the J call TRBJ2-3, with TRBD2 as a possible D gene (6 bases). The CDR3 is 13 residues long. The germline CDR1 and CDR2 sequences are MNHEY and SMNVEV (reference sequence). V lost 3 bases, J lost 5 bases, and 9 bases lay in between. The CDR3 protein is CASSFRGIDTQYF. DNA for the CDR3: TGTGCCAGCAGTTTTCGGGGGATAGATACGCAGTATTTT.